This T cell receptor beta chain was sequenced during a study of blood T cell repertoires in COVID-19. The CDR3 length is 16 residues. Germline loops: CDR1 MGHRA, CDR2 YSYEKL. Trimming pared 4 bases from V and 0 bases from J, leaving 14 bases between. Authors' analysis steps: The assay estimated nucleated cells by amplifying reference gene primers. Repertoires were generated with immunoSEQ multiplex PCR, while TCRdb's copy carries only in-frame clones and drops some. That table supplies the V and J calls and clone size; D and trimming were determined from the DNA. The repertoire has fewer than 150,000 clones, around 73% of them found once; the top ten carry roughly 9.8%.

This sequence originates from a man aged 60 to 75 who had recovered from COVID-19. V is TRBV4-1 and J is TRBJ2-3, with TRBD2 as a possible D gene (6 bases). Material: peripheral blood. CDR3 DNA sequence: TGCGCCAGCAGCCTCAGGTCGGGACTTAGCACAGATACGCAGTATTTT. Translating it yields CASSLRSGLSTDTQYF.